This is a list of T cell receptor beta chains from one sample in a study of blood T cell repertoires in COVID-19. Method: immunoSEQ multiplex PCR; TCRdb's copy keeps in-frame clones and lacks some. The profile shows 45,000 or so clones, about 80% of them singletons. Input material: peripheral blood. The origin of the receptors is a human donor in a cohort sampled during active COVID-19. Each CDR3 is given with its conserved first and last residue. A D gene is named only where the DNA matches it firmly. Rows give clone size only sometimes, using once, few, many, or a class for an expanded clone.

d_call cdr3_length clone_size j_call v_call cdr3_aa cdr3_nt
TRBD1 15 - TRBJ2-3 TRBV5-1 CASSLDRGRTDTQYF TGCGCCAGCAGCTTGGACAGGGGGCGGACAGATACGCAGTATTTT
- 17 - TRBJ1-4 TRBV4-1 CASSQDLGHFGNEKLFF TGCGCCAGCAGCCAAGATTTGGGACACTTCGGTAATGAAAAACTGTTTTTT
TRBD1 14 - TRBJ1-6 TRBV2 CASIPNRGNSPLHF TGTGCCAGCATACCGAACAGGGGAAATTCACCCCTCCACTTT
TRBD1 12 - TRBJ1-1 TRBV24-1 CATPTGGTEAFF TGTGCCACCCCCACAGGGGGGACTGAAGCTTTCTTT
- 15 - TRBJ1-2 TRBV6-1 CASSERTETNYGYTF TGTGCCAGCAGTGAACGGACTGAGACTAACTATGGCTACACCTTC
TRBD1 14 - TRBJ1-2 TRBV3-1/TRBV3-2 CASSQGQGSHGYTF TGTGCCAGCAGCCAAGGACAGGGGAGTCATGGCTACACCTTC
- 13 - TRBJ2-2 TRBV11-3 CASGLQGTGELFF TGTGCCAGCGGGCTCCAGGGGACCGGGGAGCTGTTTTTT
- 12 - TRBJ1-2 TRBV12-3/TRBV12-4 CASRFGSGGYTF TGTGCCAGCAGGTTTGGCTCGGGTGGCTACACCTTC
- 15 - TRBJ2-3 TRBV11-3 CASSFGGSGTDTQYF TGTGCCAGCAGCTTCGGCGGATCCGGGACAGATACGCAGTATTTT
TRBD2 14 - TRBJ2-1 TRBV7-2 CASSSGLAANEQFF TGTGCCAGCAGCTCGGGACTAGCCGCAAATGAGCAGTTCTTC
- 13 few TRBJ2-1 TRBV4-2 CASSQSTVDEQFF TGTGCCAGCAGCCAATCTACGGTGGATGAGCAGTTCTTC
TRBD2 16 - TRBJ2-1 TRBV27 CASSSLTSGGAYEQFF TGTGCCAGCAGTTCTCTGACTAGCGGGGGGGCCTATGAGCAGTTCTTC
TRBD1 16 - TRBJ2-2 TRBV5-6 CASSLPGQGDTGELFF TGTGCCAGCAGCTTACCGGGACAGGGGGACACCGGGGAGCTGTTTTTT
TRBD1 15 - TRBJ1-2 TRBV6-2/TRBV6-3 CASSKPGQGFRGYTF TGTGCCAGCAGCAAACCGGGACAGGGCTTTCGTGGCTACACCTTC
- 13 - TRBJ1-1 TRBV7-6 CASSNGGATEAFF TGTGCCAGCAGTAATGGGGGGGCAACTGAAGCTTTCTTT
- 15 few TRBJ1-3 TRBV10-3 CAIRMTLSSGNTIYF TGTGCCATCAGGATGACACTGAGCTCTGGAAACACCATATATTTT
TRBD1 17 - TRBJ2-1 TRBV5-1 CASSQTGGPGSYNEQFF TGCGCCAGCAGCCAAACAGGGGGCCCAGGCTCCTACAATGAGCAGTTCTTC
TRBD2 18 - TRBJ2-1 TRBV11-2 CASSLEPLAGGRDNEQFF TGTGCCAGCAGCTTAGAGCCCCTAGCGGGGGGGAGAGACAATGAGCAGTTCTTC
TRBD1 17 - TRBJ1-5 TRBV6-1 CASSANRDSHSNQPQHF TGTGCCAGCAGTGCGAACCGGGACAGTCATAGCAATCAGCCCCAGCATTTT
- 11 few TRBJ2-7 TRBV12-3/TRBV12-4 CASRSGAEQYF TGTGCCAGCAGGTCAGGGGCCGAGCAGTACTTC
TRBD1 13 - TRBJ2-4 TRBV7-2 CASSSDRENIQYF TGTGCCAGCAGCTCTGACAGGGAAAACATTCAGTACTTC
- 15 few TRBJ1-4 TRBV9 CASSLGASSNEKLFF TGTGCCAGCAGCTTAGGGGCTTCCTCTAATGAAAAACTGTTTTTT
TRBD2 15 - TRBJ2-1 TRBV10-1 CASRNSGGDYNEQFF TGCGCCAGCAGGAACAGCGGGGGGGATTACAATGAGCAGTTCTTC
- 13 many TRBJ1-2 TRBV6-2/TRBV6-3 CASSYNGHHGYTF TGTGCCAGCAGTTACAACGGACATCATGGCTACACCTTC
- 16 - TRBJ2-6 TRBV5-1 CASSLLNRAGANVLTF TGCGCCAGCAGCTTACTAAACAGGGCTGGGGCCAACGTCCTGACTTTC
TRBD2 19 - TRBJ2-5 TRBV3-1/TRBV3-2 CASSQDRVPRGGLQETQYF TGTGCCAGCAGCCAAGATAGGGTTCCGCGGGGGGGCCTCCAAGAGACCCAGTACTTC
TRBD2 13 - TRBJ2-1 TRBV19 CASSTSGNNEQFF TGTGCCAGTAGTACTAGCGGGAACAATGAGCAGTTCTTC
TRBD1 15 - TRBJ1-1 TRBV28 CASSPGTGLYTEAFF TGTGCCAGCAGTCCCGGGACAGGGCTTTACACTGAAGCTTTCTTT
- 16 - TRBJ2-5 TRBV7-9 CASSFIVWGDQETQYF TGTGCCAGCAGCTTCATTGTGTGGGGGGACCAAGAGACCCAGTACTTC
TRBD1 15 - TRBJ1-5 TRBV28 CASSLVGQGDQPQHF TGTGCCAGCAGTTTAGTGGGACAGGGAGATCAGCCCCAGCATTTT
- 12 once TRBJ2-5 TRBV12-3/TRBV12-4 CASSLYGETQYF TGTGCCAGCAGTTTATATGGCGAGACCCAGTACTTC
TRBD1 16 once TRBJ1-6 TRBV27 CASKTTGGDYNSPLHF TGTGCCAGCAAAACGACAGGGGGCGACTATAATTCACCCCTCCACTTT
TRBD2 17 - TRBJ2-3 TRBV5-1 CASSLGVVGTSSDTQYF TGCGCCAGCAGCTTGGGTGTTGTCGGGACTAGTTCAGATACGCAGTATTTT
- 15 - TRBJ1-2 TRBV5-4 CASRALVGGDYGYTF TGTGCCAGCAGGGCCCTTGTGGGCGGGGACTATGGCTACACCTTC
TRBD1 14 - TRBJ1-2 TRBV4-1 CASSPGTGDYGYTF TGCGCCAGCAGCCCAGGGACAGGGGACTATGGCTACACCTTC
TRBD2 16 - TRBJ2-1 TRBV7-6 CASSLGAGGPVNEQFF TGTGCCAGCAGCTTAGGAGCGGGGGGGCCGGTGAATGAGCAGTTCTTC
TRBD1 14 - TRBJ1-1 TRBV19 CASSAGTVNTEAFF TGTGCCAGTAGTGCGGGGACAGTCAACACTGAAGCTTTCTTT
TRBD1 15 - TRBJ2-3 TRBV6-6 CASSYGDREKDTQYF TGTGCCAGCAGTTACGGGGACAGGGAGAAAGATACGCAGTATTTT
TRBD2 15 few TRBJ2-1 TRBV7-2 CASSFRPGLENEQFF TGTGCCAGCAGCTTCCGACCGGGACTAGAAAATGAGCAGTTCTTC
TRBD1 12 once TRBJ1-1 TRBV6-5 CASTDRVAQAFF TGTGCCAGCACCGACAGGGTCGCGCAAGCTTTCTTT
- 18 - TRBJ1-3 TRBV5-5 CASSLAGSGSSSGNTIYF TGTGCCAGCAGCTTGGCCGGTTCGGGAAGTAGCTCAGGAAACACCATATATTTT
TRBD1 12 - TRBJ2-3 TRBV28 CASSFLGQWQYF TGTGCCAGCAGTTTCTTGGGACAGTGGCAGTATTTT
TRBD1 15 - TRBJ1-6 TRBV4-3 CASSRATGVNSPLHF TGCGCCAGCAGCCGAGCCACAGGGGTTAATTCACCCCTCCACTTT
TRBD1 16 - TRBJ2-3 TRBV9 CASSPRGDRVIDTQYF TGTGCCAGCAGCCCGAGAGGGGACAGGGTTATAGATACGCAGTATTTT
TRBD2 17 - TRBJ2-1 TRBV4-1 CASSQDGNAGGRDEQFF TGCGCCAGCAGCCAAGATGGTAACGCGGGGGGGCGGGATGAGCAGTTCTTC
TRBD1 15 - TRBJ1-3 TRBV5-1 CASSFGQGTGNTIYF TGCGCCAGCAGCTTCGGACAGGGGACTGGAAACACCATATATTTT